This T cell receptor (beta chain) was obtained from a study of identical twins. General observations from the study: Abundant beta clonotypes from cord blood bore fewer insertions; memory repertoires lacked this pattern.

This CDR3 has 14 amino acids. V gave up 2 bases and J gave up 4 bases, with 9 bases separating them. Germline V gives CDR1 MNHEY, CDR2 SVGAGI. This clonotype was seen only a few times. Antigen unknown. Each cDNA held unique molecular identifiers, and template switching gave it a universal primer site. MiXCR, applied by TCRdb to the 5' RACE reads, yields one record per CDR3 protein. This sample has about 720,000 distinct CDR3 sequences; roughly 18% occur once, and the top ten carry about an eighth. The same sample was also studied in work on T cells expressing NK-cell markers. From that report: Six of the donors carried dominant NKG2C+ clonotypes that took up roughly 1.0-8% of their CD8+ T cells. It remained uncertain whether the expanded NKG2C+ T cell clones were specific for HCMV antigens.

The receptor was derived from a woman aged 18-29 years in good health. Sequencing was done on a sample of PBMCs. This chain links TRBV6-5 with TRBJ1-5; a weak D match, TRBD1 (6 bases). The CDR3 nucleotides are TGTGCCAGCAGTTACCAGGGGAGTAATCAGCCCCAGCATTTT. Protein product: CASSYQGSNQPQHF.